This T cell receptor (beta chain) was observed in a study of CD8 T cells in ankylosing spondylitis. Study conclusions and caveats: Blood from ankylosing spondylitis patients appeared to carry a characteristic roughly 8-variant TCR beta motif.

This clonotype has a count of ten or more. What it binds is unknown. With V trimmed by 4 bases and J by 5 bases, 4 bases remained unmatched. The CDR3 spans 14 residues. CDR1 DFQATT and CDR2 SNEGSKA come from the germline V gene (reference sequence). TCRdb re-called the 5' RACE reads with MiXCR, one entry per CDR3 protein. The sample has 450,000 or so distinct CDR3 sequences, more than 25% seen once; the top ten hold over 0.8%. The rearrangement links TRBV20-1 to TRBJ2-1, with 11 bases aligning to TRBD2. The clonotype comes from a male donor with ankylosing spondylitis. The sample was blood, either unsorted or a sorted T cell fraction (not recorded which). The DNA of the CDR3 is TGCAGTGCTACGTCTAGCGGGAGGAACAATGAGCAGTTCTTC. This codes for CSATSSGRNNEQFF.